A single sample is the source of the 32 T cell receptor beta chains below, sequenced in a study of blood T cell repertoires in COVID-19. Clones were read by immunoSEQ multiplex PCR, and TCRdb kept only the in-frame ones, dropping some. The repertoire includes about 230,000 clones, roughly 80% of them detected once, and about 2.5% sits in the top ten. Material: peripheral blood. These receptors were taken from a woman aged 70 to 79 with active or convalescent COVID-19.

This chain connects TRBV28 to TRBJ1-2, with TRBD1 as a possible D gene (6 bases). The CDR3 is made up of 12 amino acids. The germline gives CDR1 MDHEN, CDR2 SYDVKM. V lost 6 bases to trimming and J lost 5 bases, with 10 bases between them. The CDR3 DNA is TGTGCCAGCAGAGGACAGCCATATGGCTACACCTTC. Protein: CASRGQPYGYTF.

The chain carries TRBV5-4 and TRBJ1-1, with D possibly being TRBD1 (6 bases). Germline CDR1 reads SGHNT; CDR2 reads YYREEE (reference sequence). The V gene lost 6 bases and the J gene lost 6 bases, with 21 bases spanning the gap. This CDR3 spans 15 amino acids. In DNA, the CDR3 is TGTGCCAGCACCGTGGGGGGGCACTCGAAGGCTGAAGCTTTCTTT. Translating gives CASTVGGHSKAEAFF.

This clone has only a few counts. The chain has TRBV18 and TRBJ2-5; D is ambiguous. The length of the CDR3 is 13 residues. The germline V gene encodes CDR1 KGHSH and CDR2 LQKENI. Trimming removed 4 bases at V and 1 base at J, with 7 bases between. The CDR3 coding sequence is TGTGCCAGCTCACTAAGCACCCAAGAGACCCAGTACTTC. This sequence encodes CASSLSTQETQYF.

The chain carries TRBV6-5 and TRBJ1-1; a weak D match, TRBD1 (5 bases). The V end lost 6 bases, the J end lost 3 bases, and 11 bases lay between the germline ends. CDR1 MNHEY and CDR2 SVGAGI come from the germline V gene. This CDR3 is 13 amino acids long. As DNA, the CDR3 is TGTGCCAGCAGACCAAACAGGTACACTGAAGCTTTCTTT. Its protein is CASRPNRYTEAFF.

This clone came up many times. J is TRBJ1-2 and V is TRBV12-3 or TRBV12-4, with 8 positions matching TRBD1. The CDR3 length is 12 residues. The ends lost 3 bases at V and 8 bases at J; junction bases unmatched: 2. The CDR3 reads CASSLAGGGYTF. CDR3 nucleotides: TGTGCCAGCAGTTTGGCAGGGGGCGGCTACACCTTC.

The chain carries TRBV5-1 and TRBJ1-1, with 8 bases lining up with TRBD1. The CDR3 consists of 17 residues. The germline gives CDR1 SGHRS, CDR2 YFSETQ. With 0 bases clipped from V and 4 bases from J, the junction kept 11 bases outside the gene matches. CDR3 sequence (DNA): TGCGCCAGCAGCTTGGCAGGACAGGGACGATGGGGCACTGAAGCTTTCTTT. Translation gives CASSLAGQGRWGTEAFF.

The rearrangement uses TRBV16 and TRBJ1-5, with TRBD1 matching 7 bases. In germline, CDR1 is KGHSY, CDR2 FQNENV. There are 16 residues in the CDR3. V shed 0 bases, J shed 3 bases, and the junction held 5 bases outside the gene matches. CDR3 amino acids: CASSQSPGGLNQPQHF. The CDR3 DNA follows: TGTGCCAGCAGCCAATCTCCAGGGGGGCTCAATCAGCCCCAGCATTTT.

This clone appeared once. CDR3 DNA sequence: TGTGCCACCAGCAGGTACGGTAGCGGGAGCCCCACAGATACGCAGTATTTT. Amino acids: CATSRYGSGSPTDTQYF. The chain links TRBV15 to TRBJ2-3, with TRBD2 matching 9 bases. The CDR3 sequence is 17 residues long. The germline gives CDR1 LNHNV, CDR2 YYDKDF (reference sequence). Trimming took 3 bases from V and 2 from J; bases not matched to a gene: 9.

The gene calls are TRBV5-1 and TRBJ2-1, with 8 positions matching TRBD1. Germline V lookup: CDR1 SGHRS, CDR2 YFSETQ. This CDR3 comprises 16 residues. Germline trimming cut 4 bases from V and 9 bases from J; bases unmatched to any gene: 15. The CDR3: CASSLLTGTGGGEQFF. As DNA, the CDR3 is TGCGCCAGCAGCCTATTAACCGGGACAGGTGGAGGTGAGCAGTTCTTC.

The rearrangement joins TRBV6-5 to TRBJ2-7; D is possibly TRBD2 (6 bases). V was cut by 2 bases and J by 2 bases, with 13 bases left in between. CDR3 length equals 15 residues. CDR1 MNHEY and CDR2 SVGAGI come from the germline V gene. This chain's CDR3 is CASSYPGLGTYEQYF. CDR3 DNA: TGTGCCAGCAGTTACCCGGGACTCGGGACCTACGAGCAGTACTTC.

The chain couples TRBV2 to TRBJ1-3, with a possible D match to TRBD1 (6 bases). V gave up 7 bases and J gave up 3 bases, with 16 bases separating them. The CDR3 consists of 15 residues. Germline CDR1 reads SNHLY; CDR2 reads FYNNEI. CDR3 coding DNA: TGTGCCAGCAACCGCCTTACAGGGATTGGAAACACCATATATTTT. Translation: CASNRLTGIGNTIYF.

CDR3 nucleotide sequence: TGTGCCAGCGCCCCGGGGGGCGGCGGATTGAATGAGCAGTTCTTC. It translates to CASAPGGGGLNEQFF. The rearrangement uses TRBV6-4 and TRBJ2-1; TRBD2 might be the D (7 bases). Germline CDR1 and CDR2: MRHNA and SNTAGT. The CDR3 extends over 15 amino acids. Trimming cost V 8 bases and J 7 bases, with 21 bases left between them.

The chain couples TRBV28 to TRBJ2-7; 9 positions match TRBD1. After removal of 11 bases from V and 4 bases from J, the junction contained 9 bases not matched to a gene. The V gene's germline CDR1 is MDHEN and CDR2 SYDVKM. This CDR3 contains 13 residues. In DNA form, the CDR3 reads TGTGCCGTTCGGGGACAGGGCGATTACGAGCAGTACTTC. Its protein is CAVRGQGDYEQYF.

This chain joins TRBV11-1 and TRBJ1-1; no firm D call. The germline gives CDR1 SGHAT, CDR2 FQDESV (reference sequence). Trimming took off 4 bases at V and 5 bases at J, with 11 bases between the two ends. CDR3 length: 13 residues. CDR3 residues: CASSSVGRTEAFF. The CDR3 DNA sequence: TGTGCCAGCAGCTCCGTGGGGAGGACTGAAGCTTTCTTT.

This clone turned up a few times. The chain combines TRBV23-1 with TRBJ2-7, with 9 bases fitting TRBD1. TRBV23-1 is assigned to the ORF class and has an uncertain function. The ends lost 2 bases at V and 4 bases at J; junction bases unmatched: 9. The CDR3 runs 16 residues. For the CDR3, the DNA is TGCGCCAGCAGTCAACGGAAGGACAGGGGAATTTACGAGCAGTACTTC. Translating gives CASSQRKDRGIYEQYF.

The chain links TRBV7-8 to TRBJ2-5, with no clear D. Trimming left V 2 bases short and J 1 base short, with 11 bases between. CDR1 and CDR2 from the germline V gene are SGHVS and FQNEAQ. The CDR3 has 15 residues. Here the CDR3 reads CASSLFWQAQETQYF. The CDR3 bases are TGTGCCAGCAGCTTATTTTGGCAGGCCCAAGAGACCCAGTACTTC.

A few counts support this clone. The rearrangement joins TRBV5-1 to TRBJ2-7, with D tentatively TRBD1 (5 bases). The V and J ends lost 0 bases and 2 bases respectively, with 18 bases between them. This CDR3 is 17 amino acids long. Germline V lookup: CDR1 SGHRS, CDR2 YFSETQ. The CDR3 is CASSLGSDSGSTYEQYF. The CDR3 region has the DNA TGCGCCAGCAGCTTGGGAAGTGACAGTGGGTCTACCTACGAGCAGTACTTC.

The CDR3 DNA reads as TGCGCCAGCAGCAGGGACAGCCTCTCCTACGAGCAGTACTTC. It translates to CASSRDSLSYEQYF. The chain couples TRBV5-1 to TRBJ2-7; 7 nucleotides line up with TRBD1. Germline V gives CDR1 SGHRS, CDR2 YFSETQ. The CDR3 length is 14 residues. The trim removed 4 bases at V and 0 bases at J, leaving 4 bases unmatched.

This sequence joins TRBV7-2 and TRBJ1-6; 7 bases align to TRBD1. The germline V gene encodes CDR1 SGHTA and CDR2 FQGNSA. V was pared by 8 bases and J by 4 bases, with 5 bases of the junction left unmatched. CDR3 length: 14 amino acids. The CDR3 region is CASSNRGYNSPLHF. In nucleotides, the CDR3 is TGTGCCAGCTCAAACAGGGGTTATAATTCACCCCTCCACTTT.

The CDR3, as DNA: TGCGCCAGCAGCCCGGGACTAGCGGTCCCCCAAGAGACCCAGTACTTC. Translating it yields CASSPGLAVPQETQYF. The J gene is TRBJ2-5, the V gene TRBV5-1; 11 nucleotides match TRBD2. The J segment lost 1 base and the V segment lost 4 bases, leaving 6 bases of the junction unmatched. CDR3 length equals 16 residues. CDR1 and CDR2 (germline): SGHRS, YFSETQ. Complete variable domain (other parts from reference TRBV5-1 and TRBJ2-5): KAGVTQTPRYLIKTRGQQVTLSCSPISGHRSVSWYQQTPGQGLQFLFEYFSETQRNKGNFPGRFSGRQFSNSRSEMNVSTLELGDSALYLCASSPGLAVPQETQYFGPGTRLLVL.

J is TRBJ2-7 and V is TRBV6-6; D is uncertain. V dropped 4 bases and J dropped 3 bases, with 4 bases sitting between them. Per germline, CDR1 MNHNY and CDR2 SVGAGI (reference sequence). The CDR3 sequence is 11 residues long. The DNA of the CDR3 is TGTGCCAGCAGTTCCTTCTACGAGCAGTACTTC. Translating gives CASSSFYEQYF.

This rearrangement joins TRBV3-1 (or the pseudogene TRBV3-2) to TRBJ2-7, with D perhaps TRBD2 (7 bases). Germline V gene sequence: CDR1 LGHDT, CDR2 YNNKEL (reference sequence). CDR3 length: 15 residues. Trimming took off 1 base at V and 3 bases at J, with 13 bases between the two ends. The CDR3 spells CASSQAGGPDYEQYF. The CDR3 DNA is TGTGCCAGCAGCCAAGCCGGGGGGCCTGACTACGAGCAGTACTTC.

The rearrangement joins TRBV6-5 to TRBJ2-3; 9 bases align to TRBD1. With V trimmed by 0 bases and J by 4 bases, 5 bases remained unmatched. The CDR3 extends over 16 amino acids. The germline CDR1 and CDR2 sequences are MNHEY and SVGAGI. The CDR3 sequence is CASSYSTGQGPDTQYF. CDR3 nucleotides: TGTGCCAGCAGTTACTCGACGGGACAGGGCCCAGATACGCAGTATTTT.

This chain joins TRBV5-4 and TRBJ1-6, with 7 bases lining up with TRBD1. V was pared by 0 bases and J by 11 bases, with 11 bases of the junction left unmatched. The germline gives CDR1 SGHNT, CDR2 YYREEE (reference sequence). CDR3 size: 16 residues. CDR3 in amino acids: CASSLVRDSLTAPLHF. In DNA form, the CDR3 reads TGTGCCAGCAGCTTGGTTAGGGACAGCTTGACGGCACCCCTCCACTTT.

This clone has only one observation. The chain is built from TRBV13 and TRBJ2-1; D possibly corresponds to TRBD1 (6 bases). This CDR3 has 16 residues. Germline lookup yields CDR1 PRHDT and CDR2 FYEKMQ (reference sequence). The germline V and J ends were trimmed by 4 bases and 5 bases, with 18 bases remaining between them. CDR3 in amino acids: CASSSPQGSWDNEQFF. The CDR3 DNA sequence: TGTGCCAGCAGCTCCCCCCAGGGGTCCTGGGACAATGAGCAGTTCTTC.

This clone appeared a single time. The chain combines TRBV2 with TRBJ2-1, with TRBD2 as a possible D gene (6 bases). The CDR3 loop spans 14 amino acids. CDR1 and CDR2 from the germline V gene are SNHLY and FYNNEI. Trimming took off 6 bases at V and 10 bases at J, with 19 bases between the two ends. The DNA for the CDR3 is TGTGCCAGCAGCGCACAAATACTAGCAGCGGAGCAGTTCTTC. It codes for CASSAQILAAEQFF.

Note on this clone: Other DNA sequences from this sample encode an identical CDR3 as well. V usage is TRBV12-3 or TRBV12-4 and J usage is TRBJ1-2, with D tentatively TRBD1 (5 bases). The V and J ends lost 3 bases and 5 bases respectively, with 10 bases between them. This CDR3 comprises 13 residues. The CDR3 sequence: CASSFTGEYGYTF. CDR3 in DNA: TGTGCCAGCAGTTTTACAGGAGAATATGGCTACACCTTC.

The gene calls are TRBV18 and TRBJ1-1, with D perhaps matching TRBD1 (5 bases). There are 16 residues in the CDR3. The ends were cut back, 3 bases at V and 0 bases at J, with 14 bases in the middle. In germline, CDR1 is KGHSH, CDR2 LQKENI. CDR3 region: CASSPFWGRMNTEAFF. CDR3 in DNA: TGTGCCAGCTCACCCTTTTGGGGCCGCATGAACACTGAAGCTTTCTTT. The full variable domain, its missing parts supplied by reference TRBV18 and TRBJ1-1, is NAGVMQNPRHLVRRRGQEARLRCSPMKGHSHVYWYRQLPEEGLKFMVYLQKENIIDESGMPKERFSAEFPKEGPSILRIQQVVRGDSAAYFCASSPFWGRMNTEAFFGQGTRLTVV.

This clone was recorded only once. The chain is built from TRBV6-5 and TRBJ2-7, with 15 nucleotides matching TRBD2. Germline CDR1 is MNHEY and CDR2 is SVGAGI. Trimming cost V 6 bases and J 5 bases; bases outside gene matches: 2. The CDR3 extends over 14 amino acids. In DNA, the CDR3 is TGTGCCAGCAGGGGACTAGCGGGAGGCCACGAGCAGTACTTC. Translating gives CASRGLAGGHEQYF.

The CDR3 sequence is CSASGTDSYEQYF. Written as DNA, the CDR3 is TGCAGTGCTAGTGGGACTGATTCCTACGAGCAGTACTTC. The chain is built from TRBV20-1 and TRBJ2-7; D is perhaps TRBD2 (6 bases). Trimming cost V 3 bases and J 1 base, with 10 bases left between them. This CDR3 region has 13 residues. Germline V gene lookup returns CDR1 DFQATT and CDR2 SNEGSKA (reference sequence).

The genes are TRBV10-1 and TRBJ2-1, with a weak D call TRBD1 (6 bases). This CDR3 is 14 amino acids long. CDR1 is WNHNN, CDR2 SYGVQD, per germline (reference sequence). Trimming took 6 bases from V and 1 from J, leaving 10 bases between them. CDR3 coding DNA: TGCGCCAGCAGCAGGGGAGCTTCCTACAATGAGCAGTTCTTC. This encodes CASSRGASYNEQFF.

The J gene is TRBJ1-4, the V gene TRBV19; D remains ambiguous. Trimming left V 8 bases short and J 10 bases short, with 17 bases between. The CDR3 is made up of 13 amino acids. CDR1 LNHDA and CDR2 SQIVND come from the germline V gene (reference sequence). CDR3 amino acids: CASLAAAWGKLFF. CDR3 nucleotides: TGTGCCAGTCTAGCGGCAGCTTGGGGAAAACTGTTTTTT.